The next 22 T cell receptor beta chains were all read from a single sample in a study of shared clonotypes between healthy human individuals. Method: immunoSEQ multiplex PCR; TCRdb's copy keeps in-frame clones and lacks some. Among under 2,500,000 clones, almost 96% were seen once, and the ten largest hold roughly 0.13%. The source material was naive CD4+ T cells sorted from blood. The subset is: CD45RA+ positively selected. These receptors were collected from a young man in good health.

CDR3 DNA: TGTGCCACCAGCAGAGCCACGAGACTGGGGGAGAGGAGCGAGCAGTACTTC. Protein product: CATSRATRLGERSEQYF. The V call is TRBV15, the J call TRBJ2-7; TRBD1 or TRBD2 may be the D gene (5 bases each). This CDR3 spans 17 amino acids. V lost 1 base and J 6 bases, leaving 22 bases between the germline ends. Germline values: CDR1 LNHNV, CDR2 YYDKDF (reference sequence).

CDR3 sequence: CASSLLTSGNNEQFF. CDR3 DNA sequence: TGCGCCAGCAGCCTTTTGACTAGCGGGAACAATGAGCAGTTCTTC. The V and J genes are TRBV5-1 and TRBJ2-1; 11 bases line up with TRBD2. This CDR3 contains 15 residues. The J segment lost 5 bases and the V segment lost 4 bases, leaving 5 bases of the junction unmatched. Germline V gene data show CDR1 as SGHRS and CDR2 as YFSETQ.

The chain combines TRBV7-9 with TRBJ2-5; the D is unclear. Trimming removed 0 bases at V and 0 bases at J, with 2 bases between. The CDR3 has 13 amino acids. Germline V CDR1 and CDR2: SEHNR, FQNEAQ (reference sequence). The CDR3, as DNA: TGTGCCAGCAGCTTAGCCAACCAAGAGACCCAGTACTTC. This encodes CASSLANQETQYF.

The rearrangement joins TRBV9 to TRBJ2-3; D uncertain. The ends were cut back, 0 bases at V and 5 bases at J, with 10 bases in the middle. Germline CDR1 and CDR2: SGDLS and YYNGEE. This CDR3 contains 14 residues. For the CDR3, the DNA is TGTGCCAGCAGCGTAGGCCCAGCAGGAGATACGCAGTATTTT. As protein: CASSVGPAGDTQYF.

V usage is TRBV6-5 and J usage is TRBJ2-7, with D maybe TRBD1 (6 bases). The V gene lost 5 bases and the J gene lost 5 bases, with 13 bases spanning the gap. Germline-derived CDR1 and CDR2 are MNHEY and SVGAGI. The CDR3 runs to 13 residues. CDR3: CASSRDRFHEQYF. The CDR3 nucleotides read TGTGCCAGCAGTCGAGACAGGTTCCACGAGCAGTACTTC.

This rearrangement joins TRBV6-5 to TRBJ2-5, with D uncertain. Trimming cost V 2 bases and J 1 base, with 8 bases left between them. CDR1 MNHEY and CDR2 SVGAGI come from the germline V gene. The CDR3 covers 14 residues. Written as DNA, the CDR3 is TGTGCCAGCAGTTACATCGAGTCCCAAGAGACCCAGTACTTC. It codes for CASSYIESQETQYF.

This chain connects TRBV27 to TRBJ2-7, with TRBD1 matching 9 bases. Germline lookup yields CDR1 MNHEY and CDR2 SMNVEV (reference sequence). Germline trimming cut 1 base from V and 6 bases from J; bases unmatched to any gene: 7. This CDR3 is 15 amino acids long. As DNA, the CDR3 is TGTGCCAGCAGTTTATGGGGACAGGGTGGAGGCGAGCAGTACTTC. Its protein product is CASSLWGQGGGEQYF.

V usage is TRBV18 and J usage is TRBJ1-2; D is possibly TRBD1 (5 bases). The germline V and J ends were trimmed by 6 bases and 7 bases, with 18 bases remaining between them. Germline V gene data show CDR1 as KGHSH and CDR2 as LQKENI. The CDR3 contains 14 residues. DNA for the CDR3: TGTGCCAGCTCTGCCGGGGCCTCTGACGGTGGCTACACCTTC. Translated: CASSAGASDGGYTF.

V gene TRBV18 combines with J gene TRBJ2-1; tentatively, D is TRBD1 (5 bases). V shed 2 bases and J shed 6 bases, with 14 bases lying between them. The CDR3 has 15 amino acids. The V gene's germline CDR1 is KGHSH and CDR2 LQKENI. CDR3 nucleotides: TGTGCCAGCTCACCAGGGCTGGACAAGCCCAATGAGCAGTTCTTC. This translates into CASSPGLDKPNEQFF.

The chain employs TRBV5-1 and TRBJ1-5; TRBD1 might be the D (6 bases). The germline V gene has CDR1 SGHRS and CDR2 YFSETQ. This CDR3 is built from 15 residues. The ends were cut back, 3 bases at V and 4 bases at J, with 14 bases in the middle. Here the CDR3 DNA reads TGCGCCAGCAGCTCCGGCCCAGGGGTAAATCAGCCCCAGCATTTT. It translates to CASSSGPGVNQPQHF.

The rearrangement uses TRBV6-1 and TRBJ2-5; TRBD1 is a possible D gene (5 bases). V lost 11 bases, J lost 5 bases, and 18 bases lay in between. Looked up from germline, CDR1 is MNHNS and CDR2 is SASEGT. The CDR3 is 13 amino acids. The CDR3 spells CASGLLGVETQYF. The DNA of the CDR3 is TGTGCCTCAGGGTTGTTGGGCGTGGAGACCCAGTACTTC.

This clone was picked up one time. The chain uses TRBV28 and TRBJ1-1; maybe TRBD1 (6 bases). The CDR3 loop spans 13 amino acids. With 6 bases removed from V and 10 bases from J, the gap between germline ends came to 18 bases. Germline CDR1 and CDR2: MDHEN and SYDVKM. DNA of the CDR3: TGTGCCAGCAGGACAGGAGGAGGTATCGGAGCTTTCTTT. Its translation: CASRTGGGIGAFF.

The chain has TRBV7-2 and TRBJ1-2; 8 bases agree with TRBD1. V was clipped by 5 bases and J by 7 bases; unmatched bases: 6. Germline V gives CDR1 SGHTA, CDR2 FQGNSA. There are 13 residues in the CDR3. In nucleotides, the CDR3 is TGTGCCAGCAGCGTGGACAGGGCGGCTGGCTACACCTTC. This codes for CASSVDRAAGYTF.

The V call is TRBV2, the J call TRBJ2-3; 11 nucleotides line up with TRBD2. Germline V lookup: CDR1 SNHLY, CDR2 FYNNEI. The CDR3 extends over 16 amino acids. The junction had 9 bases not matched to a gene; V was cut back by 6 bases and J by 4 bases. The CDR3 reads CASSATLAGGPDTQYF. CDR3 DNA: TGTGCCAGCAGCGCTACATTAGCGGGAGGGCCAGATACGCAGTATTTT.

This chain links TRBV27 with TRBJ1-1; D is undetermined. The CDR3 has 14 amino acids. V shed 4 bases and J shed 4 bases, with 13 bases lying between them. Germline V gene sequence: CDR1 MNHEY, CDR2 SMNVEV (reference sequence). This CDR3 is CASSYRHPFTEAFF. CDR3 in DNA: TGTGCCAGCAGTTACCGACACCCTTTCACTGAAGCTTTCTTT.

CDR3 in amino acids: CASSWGQGNTGELFF. The CDR3 DNA sequence: TGCGCCAGCAGCTGGGGACAGGGGAACACCGGGGAGCTGTTTTTT. This chain links TRBV5-1 with TRBJ2-2; TRBD1 matches 9 bases. CDR3 length equals 15 residues. V dropped 3 bases and J dropped 1; count of bases not matched to a gene: 1. The V gene's germline CDR1 is SGHRS and CDR2 YFSETQ.

V gene TRBV4-1 combines with J gene TRBJ2-3, with TRBD2 matching over 10 bases. The germline V gene encodes CDR1 MGHRA and CDR2 YSYEKL. After removal of 0 bases from V and 4 bases from J, the junction contained 7 bases not matched to a gene. CDR3 size: 17 residues. The CDR3 DNA sequence: TGCGCCAGCAGCCAAGATAAACTAGCGGGATCGGCAGATACGCAGTATTTT. Translating it yields CASSQDKLAGSADTQYF.

The rearrangement links TRBV21-1 to TRBJ2-7; TRBD2, as called in the table, went unchecked against the DNA. TRBV21-1 is a pseudogene locus. CDR3 length equals 13 residues. CDR3 loop: CASSNRGPYEQYF. CDR3 in DNA: TGTGCCAGCAGCAACCGCGGCCCTTACGAGCAGTACTTC.

This clone has only one observation. The V gene is TRBV4-1, the J gene TRBJ1-5, with D unresolved. The CDR3 loop spans 15 amino acids. Germline V CDR1 and CDR2: MGHRA, YSYEKL. V lost 1 base and J 4 bases, leaving 11 bases between the germline ends. The CDR3 nucleotides are TGCGCCAGCAGCCAAGTTTCCACAGTAAATCAGCCCCAGCATTTT. It specifies CASSQVSTVNQPQHF.

The chain carries TRBV5-1 and TRBJ2-2; D may be TRBD2 (5 bases). CDR1 SGHRS and CDR2 YFSETQ come from the germline V gene. V lost 2 bases to trimming and J lost 7 bases, with 12 bases between them. The CDR3 covers 14 residues. CDR3 residues: CASSFSGGFGELFF. CDR3 DNA: TGCGCCAGCAGCTTCAGCGGAGGCTTCGGGGAGCTGTTTTTT.

This chain uses TRBV30 with TRBJ2-1, with 7 bases matching TRBD2. CDR1 GTSNPN and CDR2 SVGIG come from the germline V gene (reference sequence). The CDR3 is 16 amino acids. V trimming: 6 bases; J trimming: 6 bases; junction bases outside the gene matches: 17. The CDR3 DNA reads as TGTGCCTGTGGGACTGGGGGAGGGGTACTCGGCAATGAGCAGTTCTTC. Translation: CACGTGGGVLGNEQFF.

This clone was found once. This sample also contains other DNA sequences that code for the same CDR3. V usage is TRBV6-6 and J usage is TRBJ1-1; D is unresolved. The CDR3 loop spans 14 amino acids. Per germline, CDR1 MNHNY and CDR2 SVGAGI (reference sequence). V was shortened by 2 bases and J by 0 bases, with 7 bases between the two germline ends. Here the CDR3 DNA reads TGTGCCAGCAGTTACCCCGAGTTGAACACTGAAGCTTTCTTT. Translated: CASSYPELNTEAFF.